Presented here are 16 T cell receptor beta chains from one specimen sequenced in a study of Tregs in tolerant kidney transplant recipients (dated by TCRdb to between 2019 and 2020). The library was produced with the immunoSEQ multiplex PCR assay. TCRdb holds this immuneACCESS table with in-frame rearrangements only. Some clones are missing; in checked studies, unresolved V genes explain under half, and the rest has no known cause. This sample holds some 250,000 clones; around 82% were observed only once. The ten biggest clones cover over 0.5% of the sample. Sequenced input: CD4+ T cells from blood. Every receptor here comes from a human donor in good health.

V is TRBV6-5 and J is TRBJ1-2, with 8 bases aligning to TRBD1. There are 14 residues in the CDR3. The germline V gene encodes CDR1 MNHEY and CDR2 SVGAGI. The V segment lost 5 bases and the J segment 3 bases; nucleotides outside the gene matches: 5. CDR3 protein: CASSRRGQDYGYTF. The CDR3 nucleotides read TGTGCCAGCAGTCGCAGGGGGCAGGACTATGGCTACACCTTC.

The chain is built from TRBV7-9 and TRBJ1-6; D uncertain. This CDR3 is 15 amino acids long. Trimming pared 7 bases from V and 10 bases from J, leaving 20 bases between. The germline V gene encodes CDR1 SEHNR and CDR2 FQNEAQ (reference sequence). CDR3 sequence: CASTKSVTLGSPLHF. The CDR3 DNA reads as TGTGCCAGCACCAAAAGTGTTACTTTGGGGTCACCCCTCCACTTT.

The chain carries TRBV6-5 and TRBJ2-3; 7 positions agree with TRBD1. With 8 bases clipped from V and 1 base from J, the junction kept 3 bases outside the gene matches. CDR1 is MNHEY and CDR2 is SVGAGI in the germline V gene. CDR3 length: 13 residues. The CDR3 coding sequence is TGTGCCAGCCGGGACAGAGGCACAGATACGCAGTATTTT. It encodes CASRDRGTDTQYF.

J is TRBJ2-3 and V is TRBV5-4; possible D gene TRBD1, 5 bases. CDR1 is SGHNT and CDR2 is YYREEE in the germline V gene (reference sequence). The ends were cut back, 3 bases at V and 2 bases at J, with 16 bases in the middle. The CDR3 covers 16 residues. CDR3 nucleotide sequence: TGTGCCAGCAGCTCCCAGGCTGGACAAAACACAGATACGCAGTATTTT. It codes for CASSSQAGQNTDTQYF.

The chain has TRBV2 and TRBJ1-3; no clear D. Germline loops: CDR1 SNHLY, CDR2 FYNNEI. The CDR3 spans 12 residues. The V gene lost 6 bases and the J gene lost 0 bases, with 3 bases spanning the gap. The CDR3 coding sequence is TGTGCCAGCAGCCTCTCTGGAAACACCATATATTTT. Encoded protein: CASSLSGNTIYF.

The table lists this clone with a count of one. V and J are TRBV21-1 and TRBJ2-7; no DNA check was done on the table's D call, TRBD2. TRBV21-1 is deemed a pseudogene. This CDR3 is 17 amino acids long. The CDR3 nucleotides read TGTGCCAGCAGGGAGGGCTTACTAGCGAGAAGGAACTACGAGCAGTACTTC. It yields the protein CASREGLLARRNYEQYF.

This rearrangement joins TRBV18 to TRBJ2-5; D not resolved. Trimming shortened V by 6 bases and J by 5 bases, and 10 bases separated the two germline ends. The CDR3 contains 12 residues. Germline CDR1 KGHSH, CDR2 LQKENI. This CDR3 is CASSPSRETQYF. The CDR3 bases are TGTGCCAGCTCCCCCAGCAGGGAGACCCAGTACTTC. Full variable domain (rest looked up from reference TRBV18 and TRBJ2-5): NAGVMQNPRHLVRRRGQEARLRCSPMKGHSHVYWYRQLPEEGLKFMVYLQKENIIDESGMPKERFSAEFPKEGPSILRIQQVVRGDSAAYFCASSPSRETQYFGPGTRLLVL.

The chain combines TRBV5-1 with TRBJ2-6; D is undetermined. Trimming removed 5 bases at V and 1 base at J, with 7 bases between. The CDR3 consists of 14 residues. Germline loops: CDR1 SGHRS, CDR2 YFSETQ. For the CDR3, the DNA is TGCGCCAGCAGTTTCATTTCTGGGGCCAACGTCCTGACTTTC. Its protein product is CASSFISGANVLTF.

This chain links TRBV5-1 with TRBJ1-2; D not certain. There are 15 residues in the CDR3. The germline gives CDR1 SGHRS, CDR2 YFSETQ. Trimming cost V 5 bases and J 5 bases, with 19 bases left between them. As DNA, the CDR3 is TGCGCCAGCAGTGAAGCAAACGTCCGGGAGTATGGCTACACCTTC. It specifies CASSEANVREYGYTF.

The count of this clone is one. V gene TRBV14 combines with J gene TRBJ2-1, with a weak D call TRBD1 (5 bases). The CDR3 is 16 amino acids. Germline V CDR1 and CDR2: SGHDN, FVKESK. V was shortened by 0 bases and J by 2 bases, with 11 bases between the two germline ends. The CDR3 protein is CASSQERGLAYNEQFF. CDR3 nucleotide sequence: TGTGCCAGCAGCCAAGAAAGGGGTCTGGCCTACAATGAGCAGTTCTTC.

V is TRBV5-4 and J is TRBJ2-3; 8 nucleotides line up with TRBD2. From germline, CDR1 is SGHNT and CDR2 YYREEE (reference sequence). The CDR3 spans 16 residues. The V gene end was trimmed by 3 bases and the J gene end by 0 bases; junction bases not matched to a gene: 6. The CDR3 sequence is CASSSHSSGSTDTQYF. Written as DNA, the CDR3 is TGTGCCAGCAGCTCCCACTCTAGCGGGAGCACAGATACGCAGTATTTT.

The chain is built from TRBV10-2 and TRBJ2-7, with unresolved D. The length of the CDR3 is 11 residues. CDR1 is WSHSY and CDR2 is SAAADI in the germline V gene. The V end was cut by 5 bases, the J end by 1 base, with 3 bases between. As DNA, the CDR3 is TGCGCCAGCAGTAGGTCCTACGAGCAGTACTTC. This encodes CASSRSYEQYF.

The rearrangement links TRBV29-1 to TRBJ1-2, with no clear D. V was trimmed by 4 bases and J by 1 base, leaving 13 bases between them. CDR1 and CDR2 from the germline V gene are SQVTM and ANQGSEA. The CDR3 runs to 14 residues. The CDR3 sequence is CSVGYGTVNYGYTF. The CDR3 coding sequence is TGCAGCGTTGGTTACGGAACTGTTAACTATGGCTACACCTTC.

This clone was seen a handful of times. V gene TRBV6-5 combines with J gene TRBJ1-4; 8 bases are a match to TRBD1. The ends lost 2 bases at V and 10 bases at J; junction bases unmatched: 9. The CDR3 runs to 15 residues. Germline V gene lookup returns CDR1 MNHEY and CDR2 SVGAGI. CDR3 in amino acids: CASSYGGWGTGKLFF. CDR3 bases: TGTGCCAGCAGTTACGGTGGATGGGGGACAGGAAAACTGTTTTTT.

The chain links TRBV10-3 to TRBJ2-7, with 8 bases aligning to TRBD2. There are 15 residues in the CDR3. Germline CDR1 is ENHRY and CDR2 is SYGVKD. V shed 1 base and J 5 bases; nucleotides not matched to a gene: 7. In DNA, the CDR3 is TGTGCCATCAGTGAGTTAGTAGCGGGATCGCACGAGCAGTACTTC. Its translation: CAISELVAGSHEQYF.

The J gene is TRBJ2-1, the V gene TRBV6-1; possibly TRBD2 for D (5 bases). The CDR3 is 15 residues long. Germline V gives CDR1 MNHNS, CDR2 SASEGT. V lost 1 base and J 5 bases, leaving 12 bases between the germline ends. The CDR3 region has the DNA TGTGCCAGCAGTGAAGTGGGCGGGTTCAACAATGAGCAGTTCTTC. Protein: CASSEVGGFNNEQFF.